These 30 T cell receptor beta chains were sequenced from one sample in a study of beta chain features in type 1 diabetes. Sequenced material consisted of expressed TCRB transcripts (all of the isolated RNA was reverse transcribed). The data were produced by immunoSEQ multiplex PCR, yet TCRdb's version contains in-frame clones alone and is incomplete. The sample lists about 150,000 clones, 9.2% occurring once. Sequences were obtained from central memory CD4+ T cells from blood. Receptors originate from a man aged 18 to 30 in good health.

The rearrangement links TRBV6-5 to TRBJ2-1; TRBD1 aligns across 7 bases. The CDR3 covers 15 residues. CDR1 is MNHEY and CDR2 is SVGAGI in the germline V gene. Trimming at V came to 0 bases and at J to 8 bases, leaving 7 bases not matched to a gene. Here the CDR3 DNA reads TGTGCCAGCAGTTACTCACTGCAGGGGGTCTATGAGCAGTTCTTC. Its translation is CASSYSLQGVYEQFF.

The chain combines TRBV5-4 with TRBJ2-7, with 10 bases fitting TRBD1. V dropped 0 bases and J dropped 0; count of bases not matched to a gene: 9. The CDR3 has 18 amino acids. CDR1 and CDR2 (germline): SGHNT, YYREEE (reference sequence). In nucleotides, the CDR3 is TGTGCCAGCAGCTTGGGGGACAGGGGCAGGGGGGCCTCCTACGAGCAGTACTTC. Translation gives CASSLGDRGRGASYEQYF.

This clone occurred a few times. The J gene is TRBJ2-3, the V gene TRBV2; D call uncertain. The germline V gene encodes CDR1 SNHLY and CDR2 FYNNEI. V was trimmed by 8 bases and J by 5 bases, leaving 5 bases between them. There are 10 residues in the CDR3. The CDR3 protein is CASSRDTQYF. The CDR3 DNA reads as TGTGCCAGCTCTAGAGATACGCAGTATTTT.

A few counts support this clone. The chain joins TRBV5-1 to TRBJ1-1; tentatively, D is TRBD1 (5 bases). Trimming took 3 bases from V and 1 from J, leaving 7 bases between them. This CDR3 is 13 amino acids long. Germline-derived CDR1 and CDR2 are SGHRS and YFSETQ. CDR3 in DNA: TGCGCCAGCAGCTCCGGACAGAACACTGAAGCTTTCTTT. The encoded protein is CASSSGQNTEAFF.

The gene calls are TRBV6-1 and TRBJ1-6; 7 bases are a match to TRBD1. V shed 6 bases and J 11 bases; nucleotides not matched to a gene: 4. CDR1 is MNHNS, CDR2 SASEGT, per germline. The CDR3 extends over 12 amino acids. The CDR3 is CASSLDRAPLHF. The CDR3 nucleotides read TGTGCCAGCAGCCTCGACAGGGCACCCCTCCACTTT.

In its sample, this clone was seen a few times. This chain uses TRBV9 with TRBJ2-3; 9 bases are shared with TRBD2. Germline V gene data show CDR1 as SGDLS and CDR2 as YYNGEE. With V trimmed by 4 bases and J by 1 base, 7 bases remained unmatched. The CDR3 extends over 16 amino acids. Here the CDR3 reads CASSQGIAGGTDTQYF. The CDR3, as DNA: TGTGCCAGCAGCCAAGGGATAGCGGGGGGCACAGATACGCAGTATTTT.

The chain carries TRBV19 and TRBJ1-1; 7 positions match TRBD1. The CDR3 runs 14 residues. Per germline, CDR1 LNHDA and CDR2 SQIVND (reference sequence). V was pared by 5 bases and J by 3 bases, with 6 bases of the junction left unmatched. CDR3 DNA sequence: TGTGCCAGTAGTTTCGACAGGGCGGACACTGAAGCTTTCTTT. This codes for CASSFDRADTEAFF.

This rearrangement joins TRBV15 to TRBJ2-7; 8 bases map to TRBD1. The CDR3 is 15 residues long. After removal of 0 bases from V and 6 bases from J, the junction contained 7 bases not matched to a gene. CDR1 is LNHNV and CDR2 is YYDKDF in the germline V gene (reference sequence). CDR3 protein: CATSRDRGTGTEQYF. CDR3 coding DNA: TGTGCCACCAGCAGAGACAGGGGGACAGGCACCGAGCAGTACTTC.

This chain links TRBV27 with TRBJ2-4; D might be TRBD1 (6 bases). The CDR3 is 16 residues long. Deletions cut 6 bases from V and 1 base from J, with 16 bases between. Germline V CDR1 and CDR2: MNHEY, SMNVEV (reference sequence). Here the CDR3 reads CASRLNRDVAKNIQYF. CDR3 DNA: TGTGCCAGCAGGCTAAACAGGGATGTTGCCAAAAACATTCAGTACTTC.

The rearrangement uses TRBV5-1 and TRBJ2-5; 12 nucleotides match TRBD1. Germline CDR1 is SGHRS and CDR2 is YFSETQ. The CDR3 extends over 15 amino acids. V lost 3 bases to trimming and J lost 9 bases; unmatched junction nucleotides: 9. CDR3: CASSSGTGGPLAQYF. The CDR3 region has the DNA TGCGCCAGCAGCTCCGGGACAGGGGGCCCTCTGGCCCAGTACTTC.

The J gene is TRBJ2-5, the V gene TRBV29-1, with 9 bases that match TRBD1. Germline CDR1 reads SQVTM; CDR2 reads ANQGSEA. V lost 6 bases and J lost 11; bases outside the gene matches: 13. This CDR3 region has 13 residues. The CDR3 reads CSVAQTGGGEQYF. The CDR3 coding sequence is TGCAGCGTCGCACAGACAGGGGGTGGGGAGCAGTACTTC. Using reference TRBV29-1 and TRBJ2-5 for the parts outside the CDR3, the full variable domain is SAVISQKPSRDICQRGTSLTIQCQVDSQVTMMFWYRQQPGQSLTLIATANQGSEATYESGFVIDKFPISRPNLTFSTLTVSNMSPEDSSIYLCSVAQTGGGEQYFGPGTRLLVL.

J is TRBJ1-5 and V is TRBV6-5, with a tentative D call TRBD1 (6 bases). The CDR3 contains 14 residues. Germline-derived CDR1 and CDR2 are MNHEY and SVGAGI. V was trimmed by 4 bases and J by 2 bases, leaving 9 bases between them. The CDR3 is CASSLQGRNQPQHF. The CDR3 bases are TGTGCCAGCAGTTTACAGGGACGCAATCAGCCCCAGCATTTT.

This clone has ten or more counts. The chain recombines TRBV9 with TRBJ2-1; perhaps TRBD1 as D (7 bases). CDR1 is SGDLS, CDR2 YYNGEE, per germline. The CDR3 runs 15 residues. V gave up 4 bases and J gave up 3 bases, with 14 bases separating them. This CDR3 reads CASSPRGEIYNEQFF. CDR3 nucleotides: TGTGCCAGCAGCCCCAGGGGGGAAATCTACAATGAGCAGTTCTTC.

V is TRBV2 and J is TRBJ2-4, with a weak D call TRBD1 (6 bases). Trimming pared 8 bases from V and 3 bases from J, leaving 14 bases between. In germline, CDR1 is SNHLY, CDR2 FYNNEI. This CDR3 spans 14 amino acids. This chain's CDR3 is CASARQAGKNIQYF. In nucleotides, the CDR3 is TGTGCCAGCGCCAGACAGGCCGGCAAAAACATTCAGTACTTC.

A few counts support this clone. The chain has TRBV6-6 and TRBJ2-7; 8 positions match TRBD1. Germline CDR1 reads MNHNY; CDR2 reads SVGAGI (reference sequence). The CDR3 consists of 14 residues. The ends lost 11 bases at V and 1 base at J; junction bases unmatched: 10. The CDR3 region has the DNA TGTGCCGCCTACTCGGACAGGGTTTCCTACGAGCAGTACTTC. Amino acids: CAAYSDRVSYEQYF.

This clone has at least ten counts. The gene calls are TRBV21-1 and TRBJ1-6; TRBD1 was called by the table and not checked on the DNA. TRBV21-1 counts as a pseudogene. This CDR3 spans 14 amino acids. CDR3 nucleotides: TGTGCCAGCACCATGGGACAGGGGAATTCACCCCTCCACTTT. It translates to CASTMGQGNSPLHF.

The J gene is TRBJ1-6, the V gene TRBV25-1; 7 bases fit TRBD1. CDR1 and CDR2 from the germline V gene are MGHDK and SYGVNS. The CDR3 runs 15 residues. V shed 4 bases, J shed 7 bases, and the junction held 7 bases outside the gene matches. CDR3 region: CASSGQGSWNSPLHF. CDR3 coding DNA: TGTGCCAGCAGTGGACAGGGAAGTTGGAATTCACCCCTCCACTTT.

In its sample, this clone was seen a few times. The genes are TRBV5-1 and TRBJ1-2; 7 bases align to TRBD1. The CDR3 is made up of 13 amino acids. Trimming took 4 bases from V and 2 from J; bases not matched to a gene: 2. Germline CDR1 reads SGHRS; CDR2 reads YFSETQ. Here the CDR3 DNA reads TGCGCCAGCAGCAGGGGGCAAAACTATGGCTACACCTTC. Translating gives CASSRGQNYGYTF.

This clone was detected a few times. The rearrangement uses TRBV7-6 and TRBJ1-6; D possibly corresponds to TRBD1 (6 bases). This CDR3 region has 16 residues. Trimming removed 5 bases from V and 8 bases from J, with 19 bases in between. Germline CDR1 and CDR2: SGHVS and FNYEAQ. The CDR3 coding sequence is TGTGCCAGCAGCCGAGGGGTAGGGGGAGGGCATTCACCCCTCCACTTT. Protein: CASSRGVGGGHSPLHF.

The rearrangement links TRBV6-5 to TRBJ2-3, with D possibly being TRBD1 (7 bases). Germline CDR1 reads MNHEY; CDR2 reads SVGAGI. V lost 0 bases and J 6 bases, leaving 16 bases between the germline ends. This CDR3 contains 16 residues. CDR3 nucleotides: TGTGCCAGCAGTTACTCGAGGAGGGGGCGAGCCGATACGCAGTATTTT. It encodes CASSYSRRGRADTQYF.

This rearrangement joins TRBV2 to TRBJ2-7; tentatively, D is TRBD1 (6 bases). Germline V CDR1 and CDR2: SNHLY, FYNNEI. Trimming left V 8 bases short and J 2 bases short, with 10 bases between. The CDR3 loop spans 12 amino acids. For the CDR3, the DNA is TGTGCCAGCGGCCGGGACACCTACGAGCAGTACTTC. This sequence encodes CASGRDTYEQYF.

The sample holds a few counts of this clone. The J gene is TRBJ2-3, the V gene TRBV6-5; D is ambiguous. Germline V lookup: CDR1 MNHEY, CDR2 SVGAGI. Trimming shortened V by 6 bases and J by 0 bases, and 4 bases separated the two germline ends. The CDR3 consists of 12 residues. CDR3 nucleotide sequence: TGTGCCAGCAGATCTAGCACAGATACGCAGTATTTT. Translating gives CASRSSTDTQYF.

This clone was seen only a few times. This chain connects TRBV2 to TRBJ1-5, with TRBD1 as a possible D gene (6 bases). V was clipped by 6 bases and J by 4 bases, with 16 bases between them. Germline CDR1 and CDR2: SNHLY and FYNNEI. CDR3 size: 15 residues. The CDR3 bases are TGTGCCAGCAGGGCTTTACAGGGTGGGAATCAGCCCCAGCATTTT. This translates into CASRALQGGNQPQHF.

Only a few counts were recorded for this clone. In DNA, the CDR3 is TGTGCCAGCAGCTTCGCCGCGGGGGTCGGGTCTGGGGCCAACGTCCTGACTTTC. It specifies CASSFAAGVGSGANVLTF. The gene calls are TRBV7-3 and TRBJ2-6, with TRBD2 identical over 7 bases. CDR3 length equals 18 residues. CDR1 and CDR2 (germline): SGHTA, FQGTGA. Trimming at V came to 3 bases and at J to 1 base, leaving 9 bases not matched to a gene.

This chain uses TRBV27 with TRBJ2-5; 9 bases fit TRBD2. The V segment lost 2 bases and the J segment 5 bases; nucleotides outside the gene matches: 6. This CDR3 is built from 15 residues. Germline CDR1 and CDR2: MNHEY and SMNVEV (reference sequence). The CDR3 nucleotides are TGTGCCAGCAGTTTAAGGGCGGGGGGGCTTGAGACCCAGTACTTC. Translation gives CASSLRAGGLETQYF.

This clone has more than one count but fewer than ten. The chain links TRBV7-8 to TRBJ2-7; 8 nucleotides agree with TRBD1. This CDR3 contains 19 residues. Per germline, CDR1 SGHVS and CDR2 FQNEAQ. The V gene end was trimmed by 3 bases and the J gene end by 6 bases; junction bases not matched to a gene: 22. The CDR3 region is CASSLSAMVTGTGSFEQYF. CDR3 coding DNA: TGTGCCAGCAGCTTGTCCGCCATGGTAACCGGGACAGGTAGTTTCGAGCAGTACTTC.

The chain joins TRBV25-1 to TRBJ1-4; D perhaps matches TRBD1 (6 bases). The V end was cut by 7 bases, the J end by 4 bases, with 13 bases between. CDR3 size: 14 residues. Germline V gene data show CDR1 as MGHDK and CDR2 as SYGVNS. The CDR3 region has the DNA TGTGCCAGCAAAGGGGGTGGACTTAATGAAAAACTGTTTTTT. This encodes CASKGGGLNEKLFF.

The chain uses TRBV27 and TRBJ2-5, with a tentative D call TRBD1 (5 bases). CDR3 length: 13 residues. Germline V gives CDR1 MNHEY, CDR2 SMNVEV (reference sequence). V shed 5 bases and J shed 6 bases, with 13 bases lying between them. The CDR3 DNA follows: TGTGCCAGCAGTCCCGGCAGGGTTCAGACCCAGTACTTC. Its protein product is CASSPGRVQTQYF.

The CDR3: CASSQLGAGGSEAFF. The CDR3 DNA is TGTGCCAGCAGCCAACTGGGGGCAGGGGGCTCTGAAGCTTTCTTT. This chain connects TRBV14 to TRBJ1-1; 8 nucleotides match TRBD1. The V segment lost 2 bases and the J segment 6 bases; nucleotides outside the gene matches: 8. This CDR3 has 15 residues. Germline CDR1 SGHDN, CDR2 FVKESK. The full variable domain, in which reference TRBV14 and TRBJ1-1 provide the parts outside the CDR3, is EAGVTQFPSHSVIEKGQTVTLRCDPISGHDNLYWYRRVMGKEIKFLLHFVKESKQDESGMPNNRFLAERTGGTYSTLKVQPAELEDSGVYFCASSQLGAGGSEAFFGQGTRLTVV.

The chain combines TRBV7-6 with TRBJ2-7; 12 positions agree with TRBD2. The V and J ends lost 5 bases and 3 bases, in that order; junction bases with no gene match: 5. This CDR3 spans 15 amino acids. CDR1 SGHVS and CDR2 FNYEAQ come from the germline V gene. CDR3 bases: TGTGCCAGCAGCCTCTCTAGCGGGGGGGGCTACGAGCAGTACTTC. Amino acids: CASSLSSGGGYEQYF.